This section outlines one T cell receptor beta chain sequence together with its context. The data originate from a study of blood T cell repertoires in COVID-19. Study-wide background: Donors in the United States, Italy and Spain gave samples during acute or convalescent COVID-19.

Germline-derived CDR1 and CDR2 are SGHRS and YFSETQ. This CDR3 comprises 19 residues. After removal of 4 bases from V and 1 base from J, the junction contained 17 bases not matched to a gene. Authors' processing steps: Estimates of nucleated cell counts were drawn from the amplification of reference gene primers. Data came from immunoSEQ multiplex PCR; TCRdb stores just in-frame clones and leaves some out. The V and J calls and clone size were taken over from that table, and D and trimming were inferred from the DNA. The sample has 180,000 or so clones, approximately 86% seen once; the top ten hold roughly 7.8%.

This TCR came from a man in his 60s with acute or convalescent COVID-19. The V and J genes are TRBV5-1 and TRBJ1-1; 9 bases fit TRBD1. Input material: peripheral blood. The chain's CDR3 is CASSPNLGSGTGPNTEAFF. The CDR3 DNA sequence: TGCGCCAGCAGCCCCAACTTGGGTTCAGGGACAGGGCCGAACACTGAAGCTTTCTTT.